This TCR beta chain was identified in a study of cytomegalovirus exposure and HLA in healthy donors. CDR3 length equals 13 residues. CDR1 and CDR2 from the germline V gene are SEHNR and FQNEAQ (reference sequence). Trimming took 5 bases from V and 5 from J; bases not matched to a gene: 4. Vbeta (60) and Jbeta (13) primers were used in the PCR. Clones were sequenced by immunoSEQ multiplex PCR, and TCRdb holds only the in-frame ones, with some missing. Of around 90,000 clones detected, 79% appear once; the ten largest clones hold around 3.5%. In regard to this clone: The antigen is undetermined.

Broader study findings: With DRB1 most and HLA-C fewest, TCR association rates differed between HLA loci in a later analysis. Across donors, sequencing depth was assumed by presence/absence analyses to be roughly uniform.

These donors, healthy bone marrow donors, were studied. The chain is built from TRBV7-9 and TRBJ1-2, with 8 bases matching TRBD1. The sequence derives from a male donor in good health and CMV-seropositive. Sequenced material: PBMCs. This CDR3 reads CASSPGGRYGYTF. In nucleotides, the CDR3 is TGTGCCAGCAGCCCAGGGGGCAGATATGGCTACACCTTC.